These 9 T cell receptor beta chains originate from one sample sequenced in a study of blood T cell repertoires in COVID-19. Sequenced by immunoSEQ multiplex PCR; TCRdb stores in-frame clones only, minus some. In the table there are under 350,000 clones, 80% to 90% of which are singletons. Sequenced sample: PBMCs or T cells enriched from blood (not recorded which). The origin of the receptors is a woman aged 40 to 50 with acute COVID-19.

The chain has TRBV4-2 and TRBJ2-1, with 13 bases aligning to TRBD2. The J segment lost 0 bases and the V segment lost 4 bases, leaving 15 bases of the junction unmatched. Germline CDR1 LGHNA, CDR2 YNFKEQ. This CDR3 has 21 amino acids. The CDR3 DNA reads TGTGCCAGCAGCCCCGGGACACCGGGACTAGCGGGGTACAGCTCCTACAATGAGCAGTTCTTC. This codes for CASSPGTPGLAGYSSYNEQFF.

The gene calls are TRBV5-6 and TRBJ2-7; the D is unclear. V was pared by 0 bases and J by 7 bases, with 14 bases between. The length of the CDR3 is 14 residues. The germline V gene has CDR1 SGHDT and CDR2 YYEEEE. In nucleotides, the CDR3 is TGTGCCAGCAGCTTGGATCCTAGTAATAGGGAGCAGTACTTC. It translates to CASSLDPSNREQYF.

The gene calls are TRBV7-3 and TRBJ2-6; no definite D call. The germline V gene has CDR1 SGHTA and CDR2 FQGTGA. The CDR3 is 12 amino acids. V was cut by 5 bases and J by 4 bases, with 3 bases left in between. In nucleotides, the CDR3 is TGTGCCAGCAGCCCAGGGGCCAACGTCCTGACTTTC. Its protein product is CASSPGANVLTF.

The gene calls are TRBV7-9 and TRBJ2-5, with 7 bases aligning to TRBD1. With V trimmed by 3 bases and J by 4 bases, 17 bases remained unmatched. CDR1 and CDR2 from the germline V gene are SEHNR and FQNEAQ (reference sequence). The CDR3 has 18 amino acids. CDR3 region: CASSLSGYTTGWRETQYF. CDR3 in DNA: TGTGCCAGCAGCTTGAGTGGATATACGACAGGGTGGCGAGAGACCCAGTACTTC.

This chain connects TRBV19 to TRBJ1-6; 7 bases line up with TRBD1. This CDR3 spans 16 amino acids. Germline CDR1 is LNHDA and CDR2 is SQIVND (reference sequence). Losses at the gene ends were 2 bases for V and 0 bases for J; bases not matched to a gene: 1. In DNA, the CDR3 is TGTGCCAGTAGTATAACAGGGGACTCCTATAATTCACCCCTCCACTTT. Translated, it gives CASSITGDSYNSPLHF.

The V call is TRBV21-1, the J call TRBJ1-5. TRBV21-1 is noted as a pseudogene. The CDR3 length is 16 residues. The CDR3 bases are TGTGCCAGCAGCTCCCAGGACTGTTGGGGCAATCAGCCCCAGCATTTT. It codes for CASSSQDCWGNQPQHF.

This clone was counted between two and nine times. For the CDR3, the DNA is TGTGCCAGCAGCCACAGGAGCTCGGGAGGCTATGGCTACACCTTC. Translation gives CASSHRSSGGYGYTF. This chain uses TRBV5-6 with TRBJ1-2, with D tentatively TRBD1 (5 bases). Germline V gives CDR1 SGHDT, CDR2 YYEEEE. V lost 4 bases to trimming and J lost 4 bases, with 17 bases between them. The CDR3 contains 15 residues.

The rearrangement uses TRBV7-9 and TRBJ1-1; 9 bases align to TRBD1. Germline CDR1 is SEHNR and CDR2 is FQNEAQ (reference sequence). With 5 bases clipped from V and 8 bases from J, the junction kept 6 bases outside the gene matches. CDR3 length: 13 amino acids. CDR3 region: CASSPLGQGEAFF. The CDR3 region has the DNA TGTGCCAGCAGCCCCCTGGGACAGGGCGAAGCTTTCTTT.

This chain links TRBV4-2 with TRBJ1-2; D unresolved. The germline V gene has CDR1 LGHNA and CDR2 YNFKEQ. The V gene lost 0 bases and the J gene lost 6 bases, with 17 bases spanning the gap. The CDR3 is 16 amino acids. The CDR3 DNA follows: TGTGCCAGCAGCCAAGAGACGGGGTTTACATGGGATGGCTACACCTTC. Translated, it gives CASSQETGFTWDGYTF.